The clone carrying this TCR beta chain occurred a few times. The antigen is not known. Here the CDR3 omits its conserved ending phenylalanine or tryptophan, so a read error is the likely source. Time point meaning: persistent/refractory GD, antithyroid drugs over 5 years with positive TRAb. Isolated PBMC RNA provided the starting material for the TCR library. Tubes containing EDTA received approximately 8.7 milliliters of drawn peripheral blood. Through Arm-PCR of CDR3 regions and iRepertoire HTBI primers, TCR beta libraries were built. TCRdb re-analysed the multiplex PCR reads in MiXCR, keeping a single row per CDR3 protein. The table records a few hundred thousand distinct CDR3 sequences, around 20% of them present only once. The data belong to a study of regulatory T cells in long-lasting Graves disease. General study findings and limits: Newly diagnosed patients shared 966 public clonotypes; persistent patients shared about 2,500.

V dropped 1 base and J dropped 6 bases, with 13 bases sitting between them. CDR3 size: 14 residues. Germline values: CDR1 SGHKS, CDR2 YYEKEE (reference sequence). The clonotype was recovered from a female donor with Graves disease. The source was peripheral blood mononuclear cells (PBMCs), collected when the disease was refractory, from a patient treated with antithyroid drugs. V is TRBV5-5 and J is TRBJ1-1; D gene uncertain. The CDR3 sequence: CASSLSVGSSEAFL. CDR3 nucleotide sequence: TGTGCCAGCAGCTTGTCCGTGGGTTCTTCTGAAGCTTTCTTG.